These 9 T cell receptor beta chains were all obtained from the same sample, sequenced in a study of CD4 T cells in relation to SARS-CoV-2 and coronaviruses. Profiling relied on immunoSEQ multiplex PCR, and the TCRdb table lists in-frame clones only, not all of them. The sample lists over 25,000 clones; 60% to 85% were seen once. Unexposed donor CD4+ T cells date from 2011-2018, before the COVID-19 pandemic. CD4+ T cells were isolated from the cells after around eleven days of culture. The antigens for these receptors are not known. The specimen was CD4+ T cells from PBMCs, cultured in vitro. Every receptor here comes from a human donor in good health.

The V gene is TRBV3-1 (or the pseudogene TRBV3-2), the J gene TRBJ2-1; weak D call: TRBD2 (6 bases). This CDR3 is 15 amino acids long. Germline V gives CDR1 LGHDT, CDR2 YNNKEL (reference sequence). V lost 1 base, J lost 8 bases, and 15 bases lay in between. CDR3 nucleotide sequence: TGTGCCAGCAGCCAAGCGGGAGAGGGTATCGATGAGCAGTTCTTC. This gives the protein CASSQAGEGIDEQFF.

The chain has TRBV24-1 and TRBJ2-7; D perhaps matches TRBD1 (6 bases). V lost 9 bases, J lost 3 bases, and 32 bases lay in between. The length of the CDR3 is 19 residues. Germline V lookup: CDR1 KGHDR, CDR2 SFDVKD. The CDR3: CATPRTSWGRPNFIYEQYF. CDR3 DNA sequence: TGTGCCACCCCGCGAACTTCGTGGGGGCGACCGAATTTTATCTACGAGCAGTACTTC.

This clone was seen a handful of times. The chain links TRBV9 to TRBJ1-2, with D maybe TRBD1 (6 bases). Germline CDR1 is SGDLS and CDR2 is YYNGEE. This CDR3 has 16 amino acids. The V gene lost 2 bases and the J gene lost 0 bases, with 14 bases spanning the gap. CDR3 DNA: TGTGCCAGCAGCGTTGGAGCAGGGGAAGCTAACTATGGCTACACCTTC. It translates to CASSVGAGEANYGYTF.

The CDR3 spells CATSPLAGGFYEQYF. DNA of the CDR3: TGTGCCACCAGCCCTCTAGCGGGGGGCTTCTACGAGCAGTACTTC. The chain uses TRBV15 and TRBJ2-7; 11 positions match TRBD2. J lost 3 bases, V lost 5 bases, and 6 bases had no gene match. The CDR3 is 15 residues long. Germline lookup yields CDR1 LNHNV and CDR2 YYDKDF (reference sequence).

The chain has TRBV19 and TRBJ2-5; no clear D gene. V lost 4 bases, J lost 5 bases, and 14 bases lay in between. The germline CDR1 and CDR2 sequences are LNHDA and SQIVND (reference sequence). CDR3 length: 14 amino acids. Here the CDR3 reads CASSRGGGRETQYF. The CDR3 nucleotides are TGTGCCAGTAGTAGGGGTGGTGGTCGGGAGACCCAGTACTTC.

The chain uses TRBV7-2 and TRBJ1-5; perhaps TRBD1 as D (6 bases). Trimming took off 5 bases at V and 4 bases at J, with 9 bases between the two ends. The V gene's germline CDR1 is SGHTA and CDR2 FQGNSA. This CDR3 region has 13 residues. The CDR3 is CASSPGQNQPQHF. Written as DNA, the CDR3 is TGTGCCAGCAGCCCAGGACAGAATCAGCCCCAGCATTTT.

This clone was found a few times. The chain uses TRBV19 and TRBJ1-1, with no clear D. From germline, CDR1 is LNHDA and CDR2 SQIVND (reference sequence). CDR3 length equals 11 residues. V lost 5 bases and J lost 2, with 3 bases in between. CDR3 nucleotides: TGTGCCAGTAGTCGAAACACTGAAGCTTTCTTT. Translation gives CASSRNTEAFF.

The CDR3 region has the DNA TGTGCCAGCAGAACGCCGAACTCGGAGGACAGGAAGGGCTCTGGGGCCAACGTCCTGACTTTC. Encoded protein: CASRTPNSEDRKGSGANVLTF. This rearrangement joins TRBV2 to TRBJ2-6, with 7 positions matching TRBD1. Germline V CDR1 and CDR2: SNHLY, FYNNEI. V gave up 6 bases and J gave up 0 bases; unmatched junction bases: 20. The CDR3 covers 21 residues.

The chain joins TRBV9 to TRBJ2-2; 8 nucleotides agree with TRBD2. The CDR3 covers 16 residues. Germline V gene sequence: CDR1 SGDLS, CDR2 YYNGEE. V lost 0 bases to trimming and J lost 4 bases; unmatched junction nucleotides: 5. CDR3 sequence: CASSVGPAGVTGELFF. CDR3 DNA sequence: TGTGCCAGCAGCGTAGGCCCAGCGGGAGTCACCGGGGAGCTGTTTTTT.